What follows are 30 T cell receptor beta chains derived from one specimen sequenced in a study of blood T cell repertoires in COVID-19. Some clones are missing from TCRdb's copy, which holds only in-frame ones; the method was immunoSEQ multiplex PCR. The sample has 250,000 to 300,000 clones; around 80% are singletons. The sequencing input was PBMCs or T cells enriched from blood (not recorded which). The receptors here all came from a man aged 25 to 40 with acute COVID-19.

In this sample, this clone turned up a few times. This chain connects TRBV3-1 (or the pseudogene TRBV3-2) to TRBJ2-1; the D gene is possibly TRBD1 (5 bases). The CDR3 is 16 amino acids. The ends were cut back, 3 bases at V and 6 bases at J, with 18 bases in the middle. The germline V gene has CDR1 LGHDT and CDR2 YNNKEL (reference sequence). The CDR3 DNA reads TGTGCCAGCAGCCACGAAGGCGGAGTGACAGTCAATGAGCAGTTCTTC. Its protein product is CASSHEGGVTVNEQFF.

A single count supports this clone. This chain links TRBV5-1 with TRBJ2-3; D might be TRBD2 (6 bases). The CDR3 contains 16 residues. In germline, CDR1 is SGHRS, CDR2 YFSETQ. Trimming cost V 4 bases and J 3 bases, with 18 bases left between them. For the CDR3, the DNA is TGCGCCAGCAGCGCCGGGGACTCGACCCTAACAGATACGCAGTATTTT. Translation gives CASSAGDSTLTDTQYF.

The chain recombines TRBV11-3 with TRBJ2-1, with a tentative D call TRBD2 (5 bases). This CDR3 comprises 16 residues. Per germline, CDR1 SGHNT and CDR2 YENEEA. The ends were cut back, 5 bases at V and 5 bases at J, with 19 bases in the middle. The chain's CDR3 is CASSPDPGGSHNEQFF. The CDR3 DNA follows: TGTGCCAGCAGCCCAGACCCTGGCGGGTCGCACAATGAGCAGTTCTTC.

CDR3 loop: CASSPARGREQFF. CDR3 bases: TGCGCCAGCAGTCCCGCCCGGGGTCGAGAGCAGTTCTTC. The V call is TRBV10-1, the J call TRBJ2-1; D may be TRBD2 (5 bases). CDR3 size: 13 residues. The germline V gene encodes CDR1 WNHNN and CDR2 SYGVQD (reference sequence). V was clipped by 5 bases and J by 10 bases, with 15 bases between them.

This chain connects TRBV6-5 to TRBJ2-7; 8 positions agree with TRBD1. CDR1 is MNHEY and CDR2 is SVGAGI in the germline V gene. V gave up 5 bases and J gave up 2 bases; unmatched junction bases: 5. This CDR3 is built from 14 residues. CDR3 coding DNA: TGTGCCAGCAGTAACCAGGGGGCCCCCTACGAGCAGTACGTC. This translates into CASSNQGAPYEQYV.

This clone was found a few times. The CDR3, as DNA: TGTGCCAGCAGCCAAGGTATTGGGCAGGGTAATGAAAAACTGTTTTTT. Amino acid sequence: CASSQGIGQGNEKLFF. The J gene is TRBJ1-4, the V gene TRBV4-2, with D maybe TRBD1 (5 bases). CDR3 size: 16 residues. Germline values: CDR1 LGHNA, CDR2 YNFKEQ. Trimming pared 1 base from V and 4 bases from J, leaving 13 bases between.

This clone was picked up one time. This CDR3 reads CASSSIKVGTTVPGNTIYF. DNA of the CDR3: TGTGCCAGCAGTTCTATTAAGGTTGGGACAACGGTACCTGGAAACACCATATATTTT. This chain connects TRBV28 to TRBJ1-3; D perhaps matches TRBD1 (6 bases). Deletions cut 4 bases from V and 2 bases from J, with 24 bases between. Germline V gene sequence: CDR1 MDHEN, CDR2 SYDVKM. CDR3 length: 19 amino acids.

In DNA form, the CDR3 reads TGTGCCAGCAGCCCCCTAAATCAGCCCCAGCATTTT. It translates to CASSPLNQPQHF. V gene TRBV7-8 combines with J gene TRBJ1-5; no definite D call. CDR1 and CDR2 (germline): SGHVS, FQNEAQ. CDR3 size: 12 residues. Trimming shortened V by 5 bases and J by 4 bases, and 6 bases separated the two germline ends. Variable domain in full (rest from reference TRBV7-8 and TRBJ1-5): GAGVSQSPRYKVAKRGQDVALRCDPISGHVSLFWYQQALGQGPEFLTYFQNEAQLDKSGLPSDRFFAERPEGSVSTLKIQRTQQEDSAVYLCASSPLNQPQHFGDGTRLSIL.

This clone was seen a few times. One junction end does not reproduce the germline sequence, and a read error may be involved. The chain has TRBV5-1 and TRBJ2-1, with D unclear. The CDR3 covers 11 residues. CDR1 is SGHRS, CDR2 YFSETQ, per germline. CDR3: CASSYSNEQFF. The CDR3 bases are TGTGCCAGCAGCTACAGTAATGAGCAGTTCTTC.

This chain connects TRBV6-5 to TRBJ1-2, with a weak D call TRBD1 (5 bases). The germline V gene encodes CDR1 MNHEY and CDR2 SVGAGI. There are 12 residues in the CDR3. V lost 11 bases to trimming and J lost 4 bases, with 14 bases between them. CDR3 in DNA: TGTGCCGGTGGGGGGTACAGCTATGGCTACACCTTC. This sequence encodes CAGGGYSYGYTF.

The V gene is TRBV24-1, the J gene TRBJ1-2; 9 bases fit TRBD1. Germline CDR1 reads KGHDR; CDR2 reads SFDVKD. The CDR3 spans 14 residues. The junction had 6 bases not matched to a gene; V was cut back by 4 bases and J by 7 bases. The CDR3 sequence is CATSEPNRGRGYTF. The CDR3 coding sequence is TGTGCCACCAGTGAACCCAACAGGGGGCGTGGCTACACCTTC.

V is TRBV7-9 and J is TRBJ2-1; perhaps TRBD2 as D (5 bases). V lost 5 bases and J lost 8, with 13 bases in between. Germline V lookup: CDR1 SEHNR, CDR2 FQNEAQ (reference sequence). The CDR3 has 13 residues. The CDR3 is CASSQLGEHEQFF. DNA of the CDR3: TGTGCCAGCAGCCAGCTTGGGGAGCATGAGCAGTTCTTC.

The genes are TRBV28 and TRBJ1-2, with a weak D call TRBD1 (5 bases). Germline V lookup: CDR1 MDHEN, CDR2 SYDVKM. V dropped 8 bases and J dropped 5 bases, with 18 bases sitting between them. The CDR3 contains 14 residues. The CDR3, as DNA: TGTGCCAGCCAGCAGCGGGGGTTTGTTTATGGCTACACCTTC. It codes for CASQQRGFVYGYTF.

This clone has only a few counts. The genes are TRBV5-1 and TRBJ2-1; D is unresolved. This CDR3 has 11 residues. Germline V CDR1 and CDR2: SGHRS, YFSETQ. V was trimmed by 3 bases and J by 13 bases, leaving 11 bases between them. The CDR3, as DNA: TGCGCCAGCAGCTCCCTTTCTAGTCAGTTCTTC. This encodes CASSSLSSQFF.

The CDR3 sequence is CASNQGTGETQYF. CDR3 sequence (DNA): TGTGCCAGTAACCAGGGAACGGGAGAGACCCAGTACTTC. The V and J genes are TRBV19 and TRBJ2-5; possibly TRBD1 for D (5 bases). CDR1 is LNHDA and CDR2 is SQIVND in the germline V gene (reference sequence). The CDR3 sequence is 13 residues long. V was clipped by 7 bases and J by 4 bases, with 13 bases between them.

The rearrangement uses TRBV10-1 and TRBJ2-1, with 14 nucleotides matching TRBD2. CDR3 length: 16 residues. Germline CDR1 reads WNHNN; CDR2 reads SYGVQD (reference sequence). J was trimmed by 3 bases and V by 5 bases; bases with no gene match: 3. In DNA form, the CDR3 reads TGCGCCAGCAGTCGGACTAGCGGGGGGTTCTACAATGAGCAGTTCTTC. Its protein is CASSRTSGGFYNEQFF.

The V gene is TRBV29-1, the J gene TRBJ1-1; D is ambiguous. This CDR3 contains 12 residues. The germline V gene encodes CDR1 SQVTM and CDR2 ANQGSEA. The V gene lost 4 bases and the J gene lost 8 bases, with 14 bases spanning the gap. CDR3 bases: TGCAGCGTTGTTGCGCGAAGGGAGGAAGCTTTCTTT. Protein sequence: CSVVARREEAFF.

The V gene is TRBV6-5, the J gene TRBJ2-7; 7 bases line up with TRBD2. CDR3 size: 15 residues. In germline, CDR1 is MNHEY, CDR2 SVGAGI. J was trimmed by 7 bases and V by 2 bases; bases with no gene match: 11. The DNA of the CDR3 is TGTGCCAGCAGTTACCCCGGGACTACCAGCTCAGAGCAGTACGTC. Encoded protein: CASSYPGTTSSEQYV.

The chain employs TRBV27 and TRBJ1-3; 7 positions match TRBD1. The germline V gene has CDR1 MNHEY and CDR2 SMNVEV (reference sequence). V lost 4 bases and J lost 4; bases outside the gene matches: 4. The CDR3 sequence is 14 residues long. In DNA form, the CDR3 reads TGTGCCAGCAGTTCAGGGGGTGCCGGAAACACCATATATTTT. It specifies CASSSGGAGNTIYF.

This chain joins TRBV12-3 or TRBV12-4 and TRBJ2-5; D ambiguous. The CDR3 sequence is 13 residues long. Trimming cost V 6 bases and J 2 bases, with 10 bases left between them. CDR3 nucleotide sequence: TGTGCCAGCAGCACCGCCCTACAAGAGACCCAGTACTTC. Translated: CASSTALQETQYF.

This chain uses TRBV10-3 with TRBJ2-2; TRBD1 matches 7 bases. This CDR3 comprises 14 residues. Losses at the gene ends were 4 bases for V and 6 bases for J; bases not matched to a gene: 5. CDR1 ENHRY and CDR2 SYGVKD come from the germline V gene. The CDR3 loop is CAISGQGTAGELFF. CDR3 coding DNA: TGTGCCATCAGTGGGCAGGGGACAGCCGGGGAGCTGTTTTTT.

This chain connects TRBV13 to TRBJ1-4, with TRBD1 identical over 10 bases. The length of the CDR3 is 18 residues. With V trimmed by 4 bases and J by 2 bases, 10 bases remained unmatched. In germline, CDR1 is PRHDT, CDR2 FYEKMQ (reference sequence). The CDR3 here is CASSSPGTGVFTNEKLFF. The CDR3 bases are TGTGCCAGCAGCTCCCCCGGGACAGGGGTGTTTACTAATGAAAAACTGTTTTTT.

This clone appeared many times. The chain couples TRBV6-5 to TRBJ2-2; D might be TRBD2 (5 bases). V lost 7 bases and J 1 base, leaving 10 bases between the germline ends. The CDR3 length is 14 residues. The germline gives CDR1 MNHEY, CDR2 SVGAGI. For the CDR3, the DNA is TGTGCCAGCAAGGACGAGGGGAACACCGGGGAGCTGTTTTTT. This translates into CASKDEGNTGELFF.

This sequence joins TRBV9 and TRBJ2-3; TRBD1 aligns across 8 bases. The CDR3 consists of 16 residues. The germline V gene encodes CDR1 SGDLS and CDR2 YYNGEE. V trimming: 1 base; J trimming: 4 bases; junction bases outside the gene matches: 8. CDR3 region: CASSVSWTGWADTQYF. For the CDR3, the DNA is TGTGCCAGCAGCGTAAGCTGGACAGGGTGGGCAGATACGCAGTATTTT.

The CDR3 sequence: CSVVAGGSGSGYTF. Written as DNA, the CDR3 is TGCAGCGTTGTGGCAGGGGGTTCGGGCAGTGGCTACACCTTC. The V and J genes are TRBV29-1 and TRBJ1-2, with 7 bases matching TRBD1. The germline V gene has CDR1 SQVTM and CDR2 ANQGSEA. V lost 4 bases to trimming and J lost 7 bases; unmatched junction nucleotides: 12. This CDR3 contains 14 residues.

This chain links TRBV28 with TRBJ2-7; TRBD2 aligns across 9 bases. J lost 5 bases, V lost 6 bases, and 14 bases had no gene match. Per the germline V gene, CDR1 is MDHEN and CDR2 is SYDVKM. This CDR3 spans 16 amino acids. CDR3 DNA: TGTGCCAGCAGGGGGACTAGCCTAGGGCGATCCCACGAGCAGTACGTC. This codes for CASRGTSLGRSHEQYV.

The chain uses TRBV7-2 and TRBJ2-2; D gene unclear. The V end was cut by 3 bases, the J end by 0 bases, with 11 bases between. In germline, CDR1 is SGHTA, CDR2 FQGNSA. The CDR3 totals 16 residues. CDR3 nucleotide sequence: TGTGCCAGCAGCTTGATCAGGCCAGCGAACACCGGGGAGCTGTTTTTT. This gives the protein CASSLIRPANTGELFF.

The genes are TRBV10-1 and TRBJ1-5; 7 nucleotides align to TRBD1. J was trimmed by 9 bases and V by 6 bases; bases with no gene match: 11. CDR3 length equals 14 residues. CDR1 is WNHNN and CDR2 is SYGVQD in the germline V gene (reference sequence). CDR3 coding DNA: TGCGCCAGCAGGCGGACAGGTTGGGCGGGGCCCCAGCATTTT. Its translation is CASRRTGWAGPQHF.

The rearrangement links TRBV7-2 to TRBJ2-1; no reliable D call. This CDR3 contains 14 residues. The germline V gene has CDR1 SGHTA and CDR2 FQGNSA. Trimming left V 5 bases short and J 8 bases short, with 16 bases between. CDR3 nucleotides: TGTGCCAGCAGCCTCACGACTGATGAAGATGAGCAGTTCTTC. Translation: CASSLTTDEDEQFF.

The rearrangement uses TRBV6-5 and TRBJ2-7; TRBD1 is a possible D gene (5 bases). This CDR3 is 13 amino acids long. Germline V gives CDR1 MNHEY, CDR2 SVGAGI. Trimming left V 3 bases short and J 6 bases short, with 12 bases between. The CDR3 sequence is CASSYRQGSEQYV. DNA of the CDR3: TGTGCCAGCAGTTATCGGCAGGGCAGCGAGCAGTACGTC.